One and the same sample provided the 7 T cell receptor beta chains below, sequenced in a study of blood T cell repertoires in COVID-19. Here immunoSEQ multiplex PCR was the method, and the copy in TCRdb shows in-frame clones only, minus some. The table lists 200,000 to 300,000 clones, 88% of them singletons. Sequenced sample: peripheral blood. These TCRs come from a man of 80 years or more with acute or convalescent COVID-19.

This chain links TRBV4-1 with TRBJ1-4; 9 bases match TRBD1. The CDR3 loop spans 15 amino acids. V gave up 6 bases and J gave up 5 bases; unmatched junction bases: 7. Germline lookup yields CDR1 MGHRA and CDR2 YSYEKL. Here the CDR3 reads CASSRPGTGNEKLFF. In DNA, the CDR3 is TGCGCCAGCAGTCGTCCGGGGACAGGGAATGAAAAACTGTTTTTT.

The chain is built from TRBV5-6 and TRBJ1-5, with D perhaps TRBD1 (6 bases). This CDR3 has 15 residues. The V gene's germline CDR1 is SGHDT and CDR2 YYEEEE. Trimming removed 3 bases from V and 7 bases from J, with 17 bases in between. As DNA, the CDR3 is TGTGCCAGCAGCTACCTGGGGGCGGTAGGGCAGCCCCAGCATTTT. Translation: CASSYLGAVGQPQHF.

The V and J genes are TRBV5-8 and TRBJ1-1; 8 bases align to TRBD1. Germline loops: CDR1 SGHTS, CDR2 YDEGEE. The V and J ends lost 2 bases and 1 base, in that order; junction bases with no gene match: 1. The length of the CDR3 is 14 residues. CDR3 nucleotide sequence: TGTGCCAGCAGCTTCGACAGGGGGAACACTGAAGCTTTCTTT. Translated, it gives CASSFDRGNTEAFF.

The chain recombines TRBV4-1 with TRBJ1-5, with D maybe TRBD1 (5 bases). The CDR3 runs 14 residues. Trimming removed 3 bases from V and 1 base from J, with 7 bases in between. Germline loops: CDR1 MGHRA, CDR2 YSYEKL. CDR3 sequence reads: CASSHDSSNQPQHF. CDR3 coding DNA: TGCGCCAGCAGCCACGACAGCAGCAATCAGCCCCAGCATTTT.

V usage is TRBV7-2 and J usage is TRBJ2-5; D uncertain. The CDR3 is made up of 13 amino acids. Germline V gives CDR1 SGHTA, CDR2 FQGNSA. The V end was cut by 1 base, the J end by 5 bases, with 8 bases between. CDR3 nucleotides: TGTGCCAGCAGCTTAGATAATACTGAGACCCAGTACTTC. This gives the protein CASSLDNTETQYF. Supplemented by reference TRBV7-2 and TRBJ2-5, the full variable domain reads GAGVSQSPSNKVTEKGKDVELRCDPISGHTALYWYRQSLGQGLEFLIYFQGNSAPDKSGLPSDRFSAERTGGSVSTLTIQRTQQEDSAVYLCASSLDNTETQYFGPGTRLLVL.

The chain joins TRBV6-2 or TRBV6-3 to TRBJ1-3, with D perhaps matching TRBD1 (6 bases). From germline, CDR1 is MNHEY and CDR2 SVGEGT. With 2 bases removed from V and 2 bases from J, the gap between germline ends came to 10 bases. CDR3 length equals 15 residues. CDR3 region: CASSYGRGTGNTIYF. The CDR3 bases are TGTGCCAGCAGTTACGGAAGGGGGACTGGAAACACCATATATTTT.

The V gene is TRBV7-6, the J gene TRBJ2-3; D uncertain. The CDR3 is 12 amino acids. V lost 5 bases to trimming and J lost 0 bases, with 3 bases between them. Germline V gene data show CDR1 as SGHVS and CDR2 as FNYEAQ. For the CDR3, the DNA is TGTGCCAGCAGCCCGAGCACAGATACGCAGTATTTT. It codes for CASSPSTDTQYF.